The T cell receptor (beta chain) described here comes from a study of T-cell memory formation after mild COVID-19. Of note for this clonotype: Its antigen is unidentified.

Each CDR3 protein is one row after TCRdb ran MiXCR on the 5' RACE reads. Among 300,000 to 350,000 distinct CDR3 sequences listed, approximately 13% were seen once. The CDR3 runs to 13 residues. Per the germline V gene, CDR1 is SGHNT and CDR2 is YENEEA. V was trimmed by 3 bases and J by 2 bases, leaving 7 bases between them. Study-wide results and limits: Cross-reactive memory appears to have joined, as suggested by some responding clones showing up in pre-infection memory. Contracting CD8+ clones were enriched in EMRA, CD4+ mainly in CM and EM.

Sequenced sample: PBMCs or a T cell subset sorted from them (not recorded which). The genes are TRBV11-3 and TRBJ1-1; D remains unclear. The sequence derives from a man in his late teens or twenties who had mild COVID-19 (a few samples of this study predate the infection). Cell type and time point are not known. The CDR3 DNA is TGTGCCAGCAGCTTGACGGATAACACTGAAGCTTTCTTT. It yields the protein CASSLTDNTEAFF.